The 23 T cell receptor beta chains reported below all come from one sample, sequenced in a study of high-grade serous ovarian cancer treatment subgroups. The tumor samples were collected prior to definitive surgery or chemotherapy. Clones were read by immunoSEQ multiplex PCR, and TCRdb kept only the in-frame ones, dropping some. The profile shows roughly 18,000 clones, approximately 77% of them singletons. Specimen: tumor tissue. The receptor set was obtained from a human donor with high-grade serous ovarian cancer.

The chain links TRBV27 to TRBJ2-7; TRBD1 might be the D (5 bases). V dropped 2 bases and J dropped 5 bases, with 10 bases sitting between them. The CDR3 has 13 amino acids. Germline V gene sequence: CDR1 MNHEY, CDR2 SMNVEV (reference sequence). The CDR3: CASSLRGRNEQYF. The CDR3 DNA sequence: TGTGCCAGCAGTTTAAGGGGAAGGAACGAGCAGTACTTC.

This clone is judged medium-sized. The chain couples TRBV5-6 to TRBJ1-5; 8 nucleotides match TRBD1. V gave up 3 bases and J gave up 5 bases; unmatched junction bases: 10. This CDR3 is built from 16 residues. The germline V gene encodes CDR1 SGHDT and CDR2 YYEEEE. The CDR3 nucleotides are TGTGCCAGCAGCTCATCAGGACAGGGAACGGATCAGCCCCAGCATTTT. Protein: CASSSSGQGTDQPQHF.

This chain joins TRBV7-3 and TRBJ2-2; 12 positions match TRBD2. With V trimmed by 1 base and J by 6 bases, 6 bases remained unmatched. The CDR3 sequence is 17 residues long. Germline V gene data show CDR1 as SGHTA and CDR2 as FQGTGA. This CDR3 reads CASSLSLAGGKAGELFF. DNA for the CDR3: TGTGCCAGCAGCTTAAGCCTAGCGGGAGGGAAGGCCGGGGAGCTGTTTTTT.

This clone was picked up a small number of times. This chain joins TRBV9 and TRBJ2-1; 10 nucleotides align to TRBD2. This CDR3 region has 14 residues. The V gene end was trimmed by 1 base and the J gene end by 8 bases; junction bases not matched to a gene: 3. CDR1 SGDLS and CDR2 YYNGEE come from the germline V gene. This chain's CDR3 is CASSVSGRADEQFF. CDR3 in DNA: TGTGCCAGCAGCGTAAGCGGGAGGGCGGATGAGCAGTTCTTC.

The rearrangement joins TRBV2 to TRBJ2-7; D is perhaps TRBD1 (6 bases). Per the germline V gene, CDR1 is SNHLY and CDR2 is FYNNEI. This CDR3 contains 13 residues. Trimming cost V 5 bases and J 5 bases, with 13 bases left between them. CDR3 amino acids: CASSPGQPDEQYF. Written as DNA, the CDR3 is TGTGCCAGCAGTCCTGGACAGCCCGACGAGCAGTACTTC.

This clone was counted a single time. The chain couples TRBV27 to TRBJ2-1; 9 positions agree with TRBD2. The germline V gene encodes CDR1 MNHEY and CDR2 SMNVEV (reference sequence). The V and J ends lost 5 bases and 9 bases, in that order; junction bases with no gene match: 14. The CDR3 has 16 residues. The CDR3 is CASSPGGAGGPIEQFF. The CDR3 DNA follows: TGTGCCAGCAGTCCCGGTGGGGCGGGAGGGCCCATTGAGCAGTTCTTC.

This sequence joins TRBV29-1 and TRBJ2-3, with D tentatively TRBD1 (5 bases). Trimming shortened V by 5 bases and J by 0 bases, and 12 bases separated the two germline ends. This CDR3 has 14 amino acids. Germline CDR1 reads SQVTM; CDR2 reads ANQGSEA. The CDR3 nucleotides read TGCAGCGTTTCGGCAGGGTCTAGCACAGATACGCAGTATTTT. Protein: CSVSAGSSTDTQYF.

In its sample, this clone is medium-sized. The chain couples TRBV28 to TRBJ2-7, with D perhaps TRBD1 (6 bases). V gave up 5 bases and J gave up 0 bases, with 11 bases separating them. The CDR3 length is 14 residues. Germline V gene sequence: CDR1 MDHEN, CDR2 SYDVKM. This CDR3 is CASSNQGSSYEQYF. As DNA, the CDR3 is TGTGCCAGCAGTAACCAGGGGAGCTCCTACGAGCAGTACTTC. Combining the CDR3 with reference TRBV28 and TRBJ2-7 gives the whole variable domain DVKVTQSSRYLVKRTGEKVFLECVQDMDHENMFWYRQDPGLGLRLIYFSYDVKMKEKGDIPEGYSVSREKKERFSLILESASTNQTSMYLCASSNQGSSYEQYFGPGTRLTVT.

This clone was found a few times. The chain joins TRBV5-6 to TRBJ1-1, with D unclear. V was pared by 0 bases and J by 3 bases, with 3 bases between. The CDR3 loop spans 12 amino acids. CDR1 is SGHDT, CDR2 YYEEEE, per germline. CDR3 amino acids: CASSLGDTEAFF. CDR3 DNA sequence: TGTGCCAGCAGCTTGGGGGACACTGAAGCTTTCTTT.

The chain uses TRBV28 and TRBJ2-1, with D unclear. Per the germline V gene, CDR1 is MDHEN and CDR2 is SYDVKM. The CDR3 runs to 12 residues. Trimming removed 6 bases from V and 3 bases from J, with 6 bases in between. The CDR3 nucleotides read TGTGCCAGCAGCCTGGGCTACAATGAGCAGTTCTTC. Amino acid sequence: CASSLGYNEQFF.

The J gene is TRBJ1-1, the V gene TRBV4-2, with no clear D. Looked up from germline, CDR1 is LGHNA and CDR2 is YNFKEQ. Trimming stripped 0 bases from V and 2 bases from J, with 4 bases between. This CDR3 has 13 residues. CDR3: CASSQDLNTEAFF. CDR3 DNA: TGTGCCAGCAGCCAAGATTTAAACACTGAAGCTTTCTTT.

The J gene is TRBJ2-1, the V gene TRBV5-6, with TRBD2 matching 10 bases. With 0 bases clipped from V and 7 bases from J, the junction kept 4 bases outside the gene matches. CDR3 size: 15 residues. Germline V CDR1 and CDR2: SGHDT, YYEEEE. The CDR3 DNA reads TGTGCCAGCAGCTTGGGACTAGCGGGTGGGAATGAGCAGTTCTTC. It is translated as CASSLGLAGGNEQFF.

This clone was picked up a small number of times. The chain uses TRBV9 and TRBJ2-7; 12 bases match TRBD2. V shed 4 bases, J shed 2 bases, and the junction held 10 bases outside the gene matches. Germline CDR1 and CDR2: SGDLS and YYNGEE. This CDR3 has 17 amino acids. CDR3 protein: CASSTTSGSGFAYEQYF. DNA for the CDR3: TGTGCCAGCAGCACGACTAGCGGGAGTGGGTTTGCCTACGAGCAGTACTTC. Full variable domain (outside the CDR3, taken from reference TRBV9 and TRBJ2-7): DSGVTQTPKHLITATGQRVTLRCSPRSGDLSVYWYQQSLDQGLQFLIQYYNGEERAKGNILERFSAQQFPDLHSELNLSSLELGDSALYFCASSTTSGSGFAYEQYFGPGTRLTVT.

The chain combines TRBV6-6 with TRBJ1-3; D uncertain. V lost 10 bases and J 2 bases, leaving 15 bases between the germline ends. The CDR3 length is 14 residues. From germline, CDR1 is MNHNY and CDR2 SVGAGI (reference sequence). CDR3 in amino acids: CAIKRAGAGNTIYF. CDR3 DNA sequence: TGTGCCATTAAGAGGGCAGGCGCTGGAAACACCATATATTTT.

The gene calls are TRBV4-3 and TRBJ2-1; D is perhaps TRBD2 (6 bases). There are 13 residues in the CDR3. The germline V gene has CDR1 LGHNA and CDR2 YSLEER. V was cut by 4 bases and J by 8 bases, with 12 bases left in between. CDR3 loop: CASSRRLGDEQFF. The CDR3 DNA sequence: TGCGCCAGCAGCCGCCGACTAGGGGATGAGCAGTTCTTC.

The chain employs TRBV5-4 and TRBJ1-3; TRBD1 is a possible D gene (5 bases). Germline V lookup: CDR1 SGHNT, CDR2 YYREEE (reference sequence). Trimming stripped 4 bases from V and 0 bases from J, with 17 bases between. This CDR3 is 17 amino acids long. DNA for the CDR3: TGTGCCAGCAGCCAGGGTTCTTGGAGCTCCTCTGGAAACACCATATATTTT. Protein: CASSQGSWSSSGNTIYF.

The rearrangement links TRBV28 to TRBJ2-5; TRBD2 aligns across 11 bases. The V and J ends lost 3 bases and 5 bases, in that order; junction bases with no gene match: 8. Germline V gives CDR1 MDHEN, CDR2 SYDVKM. The CDR3 runs 16 residues. The DNA of the CDR3 is TGTGCCAGCAGTTTTAGCGGGAGGGCCCAAGGGGAGACCCAGTACTTC. This translates into CASSFSGRAQGETQYF.

The chain combines TRBV7-2 with TRBJ2-7; 10 positions agree with TRBD2. The CDR3 contains 14 residues. The J segment lost 4 bases and the V segment lost 5 bases, leaving 5 bases of the junction unmatched. CDR1 and CDR2 (germline): SGHTA, FQGNSA. The CDR3 reads CASSQGTSAYEQYF. Written as DNA, the CDR3 is TGTGCCAGCAGCCAAGGGACTAGCGCGTACGAGCAGTACTTC.

V is TRBV6-5 and J is TRBJ1-4; TRBD1 matches at 7 bases. CDR3 length equals 14 residues. J gave up 3 bases and V 6 bases, and 4 bases lay outside the gene matches. CDR1 and CDR2 from the germline V gene are MNHEY and SVGAGI. The CDR3, as DNA: TGTGCCAGCAGGGACAGGCTCTCTAATGAAAAACTGTTTTTT. Encoded protein: CASRDRLSNEKLFF.

The genes are TRBV14 and TRBJ2-3; 8 positions match TRBD2. There are 16 residues in the CDR3. The trim removed 1 base at V and 0 bases at J, leaving 3 bases unmatched. Germline CDR1 SGHDN, CDR2 FVKESK. The CDR3 loop reads CASSQGSSGSTDTQYF. Written as DNA, the CDR3 is TGTGCCAGCAGCCAAGGGTCTAGCGGGAGCACAGATACGCAGTATTTT. The full variable domain, its missing parts supplied by reference TRBV14 and TRBJ2-3, is EAGVTQFPSHSVIEKGQTVTLRCDPISGHDNLYWYRRVMGKEIKFLLHFVKESKQDESGMPNNRFLAERTGGTYSTLKVQPAELEDSGVYFCASSQGSSGSTDTQYFGPGTRLTVL.

The chain combines TRBV5-1 with TRBJ2-5, with no clear D. Trimming took off 3 bases at V and 1 base at J, with 10 bases between the two ends. The germline gives CDR1 SGHRS, CDR2 YFSETQ. The length of the CDR3 is 14 residues. The CDR3 DNA is TGCGCCAGCAGCTCGGTAACGCTCCAAGAGACCCAGTACTTC. Encoded protein: CASSSVTLQETQYF.

The chain recombines TRBV18 with TRBJ1-1; no reliable D call. CDR1 is KGHSH, CDR2 LQKENI, per germline. Trimming left V 0 bases short and J 1 base short, with 9 bases between. The CDR3 spans 15 residues. The DNA of the CDR3 is TGTGCCAGCTCACCACCGCCAGGACCGAACACTGAAGCTTTCTTT. Its protein product is CASSPPPGPNTEAFF.

The rearrangement uses TRBV27 and TRBJ1-6; D not certain. Trimming cost V 4 bases and J 2 bases, with 3 bases left between them. The CDR3 sequence is 13 residues long. Germline V gene sequence: CDR1 MNHEY, CDR2 SMNVEV (reference sequence). In DNA, the CDR3 is TGTGCCAGCAGTTATACCTATAATTCACCCCTCCACTTT. It translates to CASSYTYNSPLHF.